This TCR beta chain was sequenced during a study of T-cell memory formation after mild COVID-19. Whole-study context: Largely, TCR clusters stayed within a single donor.

In this sample, this clonotype turned up a few times. Its antigen is unidentified. Study-wide results and caveats: A subset of responding clones appeared in pre-infection memory, suggesting cross-reactive memory joined. Mostly located in CM and EM were contracting CD4+ clones, with contracting CD8+ clones located in EMRA.

The J segment lost 3 bases and the V segment lost 0 bases, leaving 8 bases of the junction unmatched. The CDR3 spans 17 residues. The germline V gene encodes CDR1 DFQATT and CDR2 SNEGSKA (reference sequence). 5'RACE with constant-segment primers built TCRalpha and TCRbeta cDNA libraries with UMIs. Using its own MiXCR run on the 5' RACE reads, TCRdb lists one record per CDR3 protein. The table records hundreds of thousands of distinct CDR3 sequences, 15% to 25% of them present only once. The receptor comes from an adult woman who had mild COVID-19 (a few samples of this study predate the infection). Cell type and time point are not known. The genes are TRBV20-1 and TRBJ1-5; 10 nucleotides line up with TRBD1. Sequencing was performed on PBMCs or a T cell subset sorted from them (not recorded which). CDR3 sequence reads: CSARDRGQGTINQPQHF. CDR3 sequence (DNA): TGCAGTGCTAGAGACCGGGGACAGGGGACAATCAATCAGCCCCAGCATTTT.